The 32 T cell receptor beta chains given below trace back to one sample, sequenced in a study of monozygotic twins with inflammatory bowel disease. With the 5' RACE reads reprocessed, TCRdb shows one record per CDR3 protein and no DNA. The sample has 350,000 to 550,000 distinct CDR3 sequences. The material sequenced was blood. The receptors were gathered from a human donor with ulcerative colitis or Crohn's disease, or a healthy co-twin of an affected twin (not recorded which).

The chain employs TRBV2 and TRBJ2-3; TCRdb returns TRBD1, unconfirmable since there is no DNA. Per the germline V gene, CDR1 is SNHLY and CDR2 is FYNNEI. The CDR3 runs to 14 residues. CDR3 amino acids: CASRDDRTTDTQYF.

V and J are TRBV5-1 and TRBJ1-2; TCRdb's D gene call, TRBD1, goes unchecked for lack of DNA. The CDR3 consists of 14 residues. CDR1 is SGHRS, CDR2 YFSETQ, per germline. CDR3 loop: CASSLGGVDYGYTF.

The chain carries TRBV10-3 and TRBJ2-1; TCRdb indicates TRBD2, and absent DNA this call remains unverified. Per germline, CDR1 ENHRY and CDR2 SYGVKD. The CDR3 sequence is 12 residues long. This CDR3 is CAISEEGPEQFF.

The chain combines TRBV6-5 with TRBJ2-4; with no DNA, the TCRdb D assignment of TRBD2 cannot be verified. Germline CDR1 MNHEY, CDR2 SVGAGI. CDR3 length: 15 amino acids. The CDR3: CASSYGGGGSDIQYF.

The CDR3 sequence is CASSLGQTTDTQYF. The chain is built from TRBV5-1 and TRBJ2-3. This CDR3 is built from 14 residues. Germline V gene sequence: CDR1 SGHRS, CDR2 YFSETQ.

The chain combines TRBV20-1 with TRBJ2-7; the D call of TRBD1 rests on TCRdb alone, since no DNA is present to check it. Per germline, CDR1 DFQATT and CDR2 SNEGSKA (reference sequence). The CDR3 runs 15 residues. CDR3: CSASTTGWSSYEQYF.

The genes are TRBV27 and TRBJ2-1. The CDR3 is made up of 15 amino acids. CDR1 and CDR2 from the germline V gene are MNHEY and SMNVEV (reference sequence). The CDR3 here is CASSSRMRSDNEQFF.

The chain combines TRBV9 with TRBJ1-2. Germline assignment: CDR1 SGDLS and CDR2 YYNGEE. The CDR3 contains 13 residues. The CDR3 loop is CASSVGGPYGYTF.

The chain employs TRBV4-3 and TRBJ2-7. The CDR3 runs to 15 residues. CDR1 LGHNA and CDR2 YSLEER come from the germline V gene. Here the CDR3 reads CASSQDTGSSYEQYF.

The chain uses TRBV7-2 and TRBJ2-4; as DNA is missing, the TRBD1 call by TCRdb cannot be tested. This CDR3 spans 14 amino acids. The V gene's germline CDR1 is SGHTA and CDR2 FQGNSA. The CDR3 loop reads CASSTTGGKNIQYF. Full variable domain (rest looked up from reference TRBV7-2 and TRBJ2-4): GAGVSQSPSNKVTEKGKDVELRCDPISGHTALYWYRQSLGQGLEFLIYFQGNSAPDKSGLPSDRFSAERTGGSVSTLTIQRTQQEDSAVYLCASSTTGGKNIQYFGAGTRLSVL.

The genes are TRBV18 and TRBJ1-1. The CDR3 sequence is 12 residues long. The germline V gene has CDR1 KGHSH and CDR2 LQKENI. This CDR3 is CASSLVQTEAFF.

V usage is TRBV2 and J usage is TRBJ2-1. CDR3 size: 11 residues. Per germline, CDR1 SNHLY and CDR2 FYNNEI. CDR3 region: CASREANEQFF.

CDR3 region: CASSQEGTKETQYF. The chain uses TRBV3-1 and TRBJ2-5; without DNA, the TCRdb call of TRBD1 cannot be checked. Germline CDR1 and CDR2: LGHDT and YNNKEL (reference sequence). This CDR3 spans 14 amino acids.

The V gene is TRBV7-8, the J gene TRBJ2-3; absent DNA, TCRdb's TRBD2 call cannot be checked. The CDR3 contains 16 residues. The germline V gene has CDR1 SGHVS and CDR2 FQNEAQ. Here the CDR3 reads CASSPPTSGGTDTQYF.

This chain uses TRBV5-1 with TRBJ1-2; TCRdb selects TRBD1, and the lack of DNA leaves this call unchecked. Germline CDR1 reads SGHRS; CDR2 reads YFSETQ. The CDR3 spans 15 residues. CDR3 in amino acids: CASSPISGTRYGYTF.

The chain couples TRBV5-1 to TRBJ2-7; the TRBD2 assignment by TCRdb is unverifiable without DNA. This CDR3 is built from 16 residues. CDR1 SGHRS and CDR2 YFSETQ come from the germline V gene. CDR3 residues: CASSSYKDPFSYEQYF.

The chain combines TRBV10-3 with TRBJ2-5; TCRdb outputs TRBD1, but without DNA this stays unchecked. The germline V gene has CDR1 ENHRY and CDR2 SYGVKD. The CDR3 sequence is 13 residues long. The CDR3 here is CATRGGAQETQYF.

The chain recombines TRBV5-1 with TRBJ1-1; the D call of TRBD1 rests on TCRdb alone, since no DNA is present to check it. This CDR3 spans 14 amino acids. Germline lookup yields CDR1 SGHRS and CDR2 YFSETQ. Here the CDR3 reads CASSSKPGTPEAFF.

This CDR3 is CASSGDLGAYNEQFF. This sequence joins TRBV6-1 and TRBJ2-1; TCRdb's D call of TRBD1 is untestable without DNA. The length of the CDR3 is 15 residues. Germline values: CDR1 MNHNS, CDR2 SASEGT.

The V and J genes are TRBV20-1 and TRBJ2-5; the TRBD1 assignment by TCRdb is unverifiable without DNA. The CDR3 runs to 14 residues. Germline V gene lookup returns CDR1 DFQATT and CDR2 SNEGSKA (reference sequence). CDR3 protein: CSAPRPGWQETQYF.

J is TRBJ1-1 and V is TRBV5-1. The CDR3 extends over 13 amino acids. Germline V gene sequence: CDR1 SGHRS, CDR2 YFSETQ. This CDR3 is CASSSSVEAEAFF.

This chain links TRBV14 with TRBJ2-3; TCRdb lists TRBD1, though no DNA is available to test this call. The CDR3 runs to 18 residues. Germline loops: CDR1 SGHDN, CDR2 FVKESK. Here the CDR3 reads CASSQYPPRETSTDTQYF. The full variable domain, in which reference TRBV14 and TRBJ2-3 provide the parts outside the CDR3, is EAGVTQFPSHSVIEKGQTVTLRCDPISGHDNLYWYRRVMGKEIKFLLHFVKESKQDESGMPNNRFLAERTGGTYSTLKVQPAELEDSGVYFCASSQYPPRETSTDTQYFGPGTRLTVL.

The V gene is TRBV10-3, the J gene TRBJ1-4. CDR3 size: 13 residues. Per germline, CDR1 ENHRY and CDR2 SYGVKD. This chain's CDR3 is CAIQAATNEKLFF.

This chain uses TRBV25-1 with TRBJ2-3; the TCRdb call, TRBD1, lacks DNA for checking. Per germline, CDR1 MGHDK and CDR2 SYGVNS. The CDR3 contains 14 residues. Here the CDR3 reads CASSDRGLSDTQYF.

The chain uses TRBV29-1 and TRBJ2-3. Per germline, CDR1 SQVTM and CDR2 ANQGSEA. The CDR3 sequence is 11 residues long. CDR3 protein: CSVGQPDTQYF.

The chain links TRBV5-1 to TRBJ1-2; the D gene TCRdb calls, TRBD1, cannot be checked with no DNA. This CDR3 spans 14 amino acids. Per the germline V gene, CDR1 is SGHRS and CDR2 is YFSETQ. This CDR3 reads CASSSGGTNYGYTF.

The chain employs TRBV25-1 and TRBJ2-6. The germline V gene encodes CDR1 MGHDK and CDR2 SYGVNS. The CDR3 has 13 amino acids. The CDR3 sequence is CASSQTGANVLTF.

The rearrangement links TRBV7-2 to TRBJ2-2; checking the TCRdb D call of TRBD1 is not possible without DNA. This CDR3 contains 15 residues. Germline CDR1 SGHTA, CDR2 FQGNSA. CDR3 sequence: CASSLYGGPTGELFF. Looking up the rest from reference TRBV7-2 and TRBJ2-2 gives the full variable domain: GAGVSQSPSNKVTEKGKDVELRCDPISGHTALYWYRQSLGQGLEFLIYFQGNSAPDKSGLPSDRFSAERTGGSVSTLTIQRTQQEDSAVYLCASSLYGGPTGELFFGEGSRLTVL.

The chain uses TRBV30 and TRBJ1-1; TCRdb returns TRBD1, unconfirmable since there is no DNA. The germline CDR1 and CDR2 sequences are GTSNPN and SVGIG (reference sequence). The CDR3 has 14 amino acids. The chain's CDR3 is CAWSRGNVNTEAFF.

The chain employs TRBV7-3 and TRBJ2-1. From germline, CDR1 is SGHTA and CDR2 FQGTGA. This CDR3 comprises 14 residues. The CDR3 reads CASSLSVERIEQFF.

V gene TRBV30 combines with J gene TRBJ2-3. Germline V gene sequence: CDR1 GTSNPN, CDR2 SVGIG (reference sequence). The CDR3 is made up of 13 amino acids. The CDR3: CAWAGPGTDTQYF.

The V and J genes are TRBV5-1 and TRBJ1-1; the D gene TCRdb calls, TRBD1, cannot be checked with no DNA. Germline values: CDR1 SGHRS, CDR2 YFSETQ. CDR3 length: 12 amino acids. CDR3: CASRWGETEAFF.